The 14 T cell receptor beta chains given below trace back to one sample, sequenced in a study of blood T cell repertoires in COVID-19. Profiling relied on immunoSEQ multiplex PCR, and the TCRdb table lists in-frame clones only, not all of them. The repertoire holds about 48,000 clones, with roughly 77% as singletons. The specimen sequenced was peripheral blood. The receptors originated from a human donor with active or convalescent COVID-19. The donor label of this sample is uncertain.

CDR3 bases: TGTGCCAGCAGCTTGGGACAGGAAGGCTATGGCTACACCTTC. It codes for CASSLGQEGYGYTF. The rearrangement joins TRBV5-4 to TRBJ1-2; possibly TRBD1 for D (6 bases). The germline V and J ends were trimmed by 0 bases and 4 bases, with 10 bases remaining between them. The CDR3 runs to 14 residues. The germline gives CDR1 SGHNT, CDR2 YYREEE (reference sequence).

The CDR3 sequence is CASSLAGGSYEQYF. The CDR3 DNA reads as TGCGCCAGCAGCTTGGCCGGGGGAAGCTACGAGCAGTACTTC. The chain joins TRBV5-1 to TRBJ2-7; the D gene is possibly TRBD2 (6 bases). The CDR3 contains 14 residues. Per germline, CDR1 SGHRS and CDR2 YFSETQ. The germline V and J ends were trimmed by 0 bases and 3 bases, with 10 bases remaining between them.

There are a few counts of this clone. The rearrangement joins TRBV5-4 to TRBJ2-2; TRBD2 matches at 12 bases. Trimming took 0 bases from V and 2 from J; bases not matched to a gene: 8. The CDR3 totals 19 residues. Germline loops: CDR1 SGHNT, CDR2 YYREEE (reference sequence). The CDR3 is CASSLAFASGRANTGELFF. CDR3 coding DNA: TGTGCCAGCAGCTTGGCCTTCGCTAGCGGGAGGGCCAACACCGGGGAGCTGTTTTTT.

J is TRBJ1-6 and V is TRBV9; tentative D call: TRBD1 (6 bases). Germline V lookup: CDR1 SGDLS, CDR2 YYNGEE. The CDR3 has 15 amino acids. The V and J ends lost 6 bases and 4 bases respectively, with 14 bases between them. CDR3 amino acids: CASNLGGEYNSPLHF. CDR3 sequence (DNA): TGTGCCAGCAACCTAGGGGGGGAGTATAATTCACCCCTCCACTTT. Full variable domain (rest looked up from reference TRBV9 and TRBJ1-6): DSGVTQTPKHLITATGQRVTLRCSPRSGDLSVYWYQQSLDQGLQFLIQYYNGEERAKGNILERFSAQQFPDLHSELNLSSLELGDSALYFCASNLGGEYNSPLHFGNGTRLTVT.

This chain connects TRBV24-1 to TRBJ1-4; 10 bases line up with TRBD1. The germline V gene has CDR1 KGHDR and CDR2 SFDVKD. V trimming: 3 bases; J trimming: 5 bases; junction bases outside the gene matches: 2. This CDR3 has 15 residues. The CDR3 protein is CATSDPGQGNEKLFF. DNA for the CDR3: TGTGCCACCAGTGATCCGGGACAGGGGAATGAAAAACTGTTTTTT.

The genes are TRBV6-5 and TRBJ2-3; a weak D match, TRBD2 (6 bases). The CDR3 runs to 15 residues. Trimming took 0 bases from V and 5 from J, leaving 12 bases between them. Looked up from germline, CDR1 is MNHEY and CDR2 is SVGAGI. The CDR3 nucleotides are TGTGCCAGCAGTTACTCGAGGGAGGCGGGAGATACGCAGTATTTT. It codes for CASSYSREAGDTQYF.

The chain couples TRBV6-1 to TRBJ1-2, with TRBD1 identical over 7 bases. CDR3 length: 14 residues. The V and J ends lost 1 base and 8 bases, in that order; junction bases with no gene match: 7. The germline V gene encodes CDR1 MNHNS and CDR2 SASEGT. The CDR3: CASSEGKGGSGYTF. CDR3 bases: TGTGCCAGCAGTGAAGGTAAAGGGGGCTCAGGCTACACCTTC.

J is TRBJ2-7 and V is TRBV10-3, with TRBD2 matching over 7 bases. V dropped 11 bases and J dropped 0; count of bases not matched to a gene: 10. CDR3 length equals 14 residues. CDR1 and CDR2 from the germline V gene are ENHRY and SYGVKD. This CDR3 is CAAFGGEHSYEQYF. CDR3 nucleotide sequence: TGTGCCGCATTTGGGGGGGAGCACTCCTACGAGCAGTACTTC.

V is TRBV5-1 and J is TRBJ2-3, with 11 bases that match TRBD2. In germline, CDR1 is SGHRS, CDR2 YFSETQ. The CDR3 runs to 15 residues. V shed 5 bases, J shed 5 bases, and the junction held 7 bases outside the gene matches. The CDR3 reads CASRDTSGSGDTQYF. The CDR3 bases are TGCGCCAGCAGGGATACTAGCGGGAGTGGAGATACGCAGTATTTT.

In DNA, the CDR3 is TGTGCCACATCGAGAGGAGTCGGGAATGAGCAGTTCTTC. It specifies CATSRGVGNEQFF. The chain combines TRBV30 with TRBJ2-1; D is unclear. V was clipped by 8 bases and J by 7 bases, with 18 bases between them. Germline lookup yields CDR1 GTSNPN and CDR2 SVGIG (reference sequence). CDR3 length: 13 amino acids.

J is TRBJ2-4 and V is TRBV18; 11 positions agree with TRBD1. This CDR3 is built from 20 residues. With 6 bases clipped from V and 0 bases from J, the junction kept 16 bases outside the gene matches. Looked up from germline, CDR1 is KGHSH and CDR2 is LQKENI. The CDR3, as DNA: TGTGCCAGCTCCCATTCGACTGGACAGGGGGCTGTCTTAGCCAAAAACATTCAGTACTTC. This sequence encodes CASSHSTGQGAVLAKNIQYF.

The chain employs TRBV10-2 and TRBJ2-1; TRBD2 is a possible D gene (6 bases). The CDR3 sequence is 14 residues long. Trimming removed 6 bases at V and 0 bases at J, with 9 bases between. CDR1 WSHSY and CDR2 SAAADI come from the germline V gene. Here the CDR3 DNA reads TGCGCCAGCAGACCGGGAGACTCCTACAATGAGCAGTTCTTC. Encoded protein: CASRPGDSYNEQFF.

Only one count was recorded for this clone. The chain combines TRBV19 with TRBJ1-2; the match to TRBD1 covers 8 bases. V was pared by 6 bases and J by 4 bases, with 4 bases of the junction left unmatched. This CDR3 is built from 13 residues. Germline CDR1 reads LNHDA; CDR2 reads SQIVND (reference sequence). CDR3 loop: CASSPGGLYGYTF. CDR3 nucleotides: TGTGCCAGTAGCCCAGGGGGCCTCTATGGCTACACCTTC.

This clone was seen a few times. The chain employs TRBV2 and TRBJ1-2; 9 nucleotides match TRBD1. Germline trimming cut 7 bases from V and 8 bases from J; bases unmatched to any gene: 8. Germline CDR1 SNHLY, CDR2 FYNNEI. The CDR3 covers 13 residues. The CDR3 is CASKTGQGLGYTF. CDR3 nucleotides: TGTGCCAGCAAGACGGGACAGGGCCTCGGCTACACCTTC.